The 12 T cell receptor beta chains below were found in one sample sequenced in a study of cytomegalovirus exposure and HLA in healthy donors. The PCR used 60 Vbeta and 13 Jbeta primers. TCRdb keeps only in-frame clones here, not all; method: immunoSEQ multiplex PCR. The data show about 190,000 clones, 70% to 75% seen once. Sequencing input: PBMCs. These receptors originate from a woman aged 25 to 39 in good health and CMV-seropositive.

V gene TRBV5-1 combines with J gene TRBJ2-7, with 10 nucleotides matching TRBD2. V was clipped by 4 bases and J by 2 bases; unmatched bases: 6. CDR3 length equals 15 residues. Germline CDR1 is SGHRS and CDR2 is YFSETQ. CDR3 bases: TGCGCCAGCAGCCAAGGACTAGCGGTTACCTACGAGCAGTACTTC. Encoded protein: CASSQGLAVTYEQYF.

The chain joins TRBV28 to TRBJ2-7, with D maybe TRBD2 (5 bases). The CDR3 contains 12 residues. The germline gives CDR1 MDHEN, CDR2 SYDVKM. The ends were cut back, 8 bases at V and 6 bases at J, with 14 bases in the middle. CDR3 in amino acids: CASARPGSEQYF. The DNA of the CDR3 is TGTGCCAGCGCCCGTCCGGGGTCCGAGCAGTACTTC.

In DNA form, the CDR3 reads TGTGCCAGCAGCCCGGGAGGGACAGAAGAGACCCAGTACTTC. Translating gives CASSPGGTEETQYF. The chain couples TRBV28 to TRBJ2-5, with a tentative D call TRBD2 (8 bases). V lost 6 bases and J 3 bases, leaving 14 bases between the germline ends. The V gene's germline CDR1 is MDHEN and CDR2 SYDVKM. This CDR3 is 14 amino acids long.

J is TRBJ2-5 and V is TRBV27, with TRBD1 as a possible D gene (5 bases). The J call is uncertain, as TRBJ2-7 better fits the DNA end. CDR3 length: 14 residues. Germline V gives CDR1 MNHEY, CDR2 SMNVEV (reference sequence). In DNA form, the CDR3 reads TGTGCCAGCGGAGCCGCCACAGGTTACTACGAGCAGTACTTC. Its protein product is CASGAATGYYEQYF.

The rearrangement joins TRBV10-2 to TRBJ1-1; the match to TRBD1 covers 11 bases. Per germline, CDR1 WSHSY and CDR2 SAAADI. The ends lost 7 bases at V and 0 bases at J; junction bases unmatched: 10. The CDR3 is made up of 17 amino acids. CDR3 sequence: CASTGTGGGRMNTEAFF. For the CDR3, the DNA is TGCGCCAGCACCGGGACAGGGGGGGGTAGGATGAACACTGAAGCTTTCTTT.

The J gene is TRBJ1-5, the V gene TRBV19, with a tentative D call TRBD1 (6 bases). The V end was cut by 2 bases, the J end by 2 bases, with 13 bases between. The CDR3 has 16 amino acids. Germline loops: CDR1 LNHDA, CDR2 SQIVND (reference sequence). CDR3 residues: CASSIPQGLGNQPQHF. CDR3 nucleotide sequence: TGTGCCAGTAGTATACCCCAGGGGTTGGGCAATCAGCCCCAGCATTTT.

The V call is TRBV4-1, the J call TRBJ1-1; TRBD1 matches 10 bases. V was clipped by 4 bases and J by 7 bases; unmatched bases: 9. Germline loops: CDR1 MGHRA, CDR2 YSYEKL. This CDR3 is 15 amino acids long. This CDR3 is CASSRDRGESSEAFF. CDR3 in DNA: TGCGCCAGCAGCCGGGACAGGGGAGAGTCGAGTGAAGCTTTCTTT.

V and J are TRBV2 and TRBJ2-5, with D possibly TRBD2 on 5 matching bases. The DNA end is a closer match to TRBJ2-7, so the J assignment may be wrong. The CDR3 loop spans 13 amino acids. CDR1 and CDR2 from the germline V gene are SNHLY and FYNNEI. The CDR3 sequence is CASSRDLNYEQYF. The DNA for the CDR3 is TGTGCCAGCAGCCGGGATTTGAATTACGAGCAGTACTTC.

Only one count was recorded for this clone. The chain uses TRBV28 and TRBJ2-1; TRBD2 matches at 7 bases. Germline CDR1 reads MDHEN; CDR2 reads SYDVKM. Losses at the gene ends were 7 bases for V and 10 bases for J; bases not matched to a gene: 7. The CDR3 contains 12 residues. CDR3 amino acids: CASIPWGGEQFF. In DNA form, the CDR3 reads TGTGCCAGCATTCCCTGGGGGGGGGAGCAGTTCTTC. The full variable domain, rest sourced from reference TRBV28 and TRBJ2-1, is DVKVTQSSRYLVKRTGEKVFLECVQDMDHENMFWYRQDPGLGLRLIYFSYDVKMKEKGDIPEGYSVSREKKERFSLILESASTNQTSMYLCASIPWGGEQFFGPGTRLTVL.

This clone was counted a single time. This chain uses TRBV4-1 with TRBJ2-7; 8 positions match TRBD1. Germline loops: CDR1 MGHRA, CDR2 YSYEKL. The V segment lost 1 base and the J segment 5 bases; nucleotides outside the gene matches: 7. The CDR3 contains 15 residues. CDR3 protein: CASSQVGQGADEQYF. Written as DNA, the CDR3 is TGCGCCAGCAGCCAAGTAGGTCAGGGGGCGGACGAGCAGTACTTC.

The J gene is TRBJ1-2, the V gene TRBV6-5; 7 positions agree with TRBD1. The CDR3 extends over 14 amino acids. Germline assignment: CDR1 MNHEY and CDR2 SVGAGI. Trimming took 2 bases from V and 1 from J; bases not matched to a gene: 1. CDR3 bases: TGTGCCAGCAGTTACGGGACAGTTAACTATGGCTACACCTTC. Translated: CASSYGTVNYGYTF.

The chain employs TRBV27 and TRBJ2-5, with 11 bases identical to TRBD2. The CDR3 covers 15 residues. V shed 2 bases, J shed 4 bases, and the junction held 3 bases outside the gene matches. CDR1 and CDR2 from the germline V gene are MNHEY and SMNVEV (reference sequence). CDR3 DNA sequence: TGTGCCAGCAGTTTAACTAGCGGGAGATTAGAGACCCAGTACTTC. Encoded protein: CASSLTSGRLETQYF.